The T cell receptor beta chain under discussion was sequenced for a study of T cell repertoires in cytomegalovirus infection. Study context: CMV infection together with matching HLA type was indicated by public TCR beta signatures. Findings of the study overall: Of the TCR beta families, the public ones yielded a cumulative frequency that identified carriers of CMV plus the relevant HLA. Within the response measured ex vivo, HLA-C-restricted CMV-specific TCR beta clonotypes were dominant.

TCRdb fed the reads into MiXCR, producing one record per CDR3 protein. Of 200,000 to 250,000 distinct CDR3 sequences detected, 6% to 8% appear once; the ten largest clones hold 6.5%. Ten or more counts support this clonotype. Its antigen remains unidentified. From germline, CDR1 is SGHTA and CDR2 FQGNSA. This CDR3 has 14 residues. The junction had 4 bases not matched to a gene; V was cut back by 7 bases and J by 1 base. The sequenced material came from PBMCs. The receptor's source is a human donor in good health (CMV status not recorded). Some clones in this sample may be carry-over from other donors' samples. The chain uses TRBV7-2 and TRBJ1-1, with TRBD1 matching over 9 bases. This CDR3 reads CASNDRGRNTEAFF. The CDR3 nucleotides read TGTGCCAGCAACGACAGGGGGAGGAACACTGAAGCTTTCTTT. Full variable domain (rest looked up from reference TRBV7-2 and TRBJ1-1): GAGVSQSPSNKVTEKGKDVELRCDPISGHTALYWYRQSLGQGLEFLIYFQGNSAPDKSGLPSDRFSAERTGGSVSTLTIQRTQQEDSAVYLCASNDRGRNTEAFFGQGTRLTVV.